The clone carrying this TCR beta chain was seen only a few times. V lost 7 bases and J lost 0, with 13 bases in between. The CDR3 has 15 residues. Per the germline V gene, CDR1 is SEHNR and CDR2 is FQNEAQ (reference sequence). The sample is drawn from a study of molecular identifiers for immune sequencing clone quantification. TCRdb passed the PCR reads through MiXCR, listing each CDR3 protein once. The table lists about 330,000 distinct CDR3 sequences, under 25% of them singletons. The material sequenced was naive CD8+ T cells from blood, with Jurkat cell RNA spiked in. Sample subset: FACS-sorted CD8+CD4-CCR7+CD45RA+ naive T cells. The chain carries TRBV7-9 and TRBJ2-1; D not certain. This sequence originates from a human donor in good health. Some libraries in this study had Jurkat cell RNA spiked in. The CDR3 region is CASKDGISSYNEQFF. The CDR3 coding sequence is TGTGCCAGCAAAGATGGGATATCCTCCTACAATGAGCAGTTCTTC.